This record concerns one TCR beta chain sequence. Its antigen remains unknown. The data are from a study of cytomegalovirus exposure and HLA in healthy donors. Study conclusions and caveats: One cluster of highly shared sequence variants probably arose as a sequencing artifact.

60 Vbeta and 13 Jbeta primers were used in PCR. The repertoire was sequenced with immunoSEQ multiplex PCR; TCRdb's copy has only in-frame clones and lacks some. The table records about 140,000 clones, 76% of them present only once. This CDR3 comprises 16 residues. V dropped 0 bases and J dropped 5; count of bases not matched to a gene: 8. Germline V gene sequence: CDR1 SSHAT, CDR2 FNYEAQ (reference sequence). This receptor was obtained from a man aged 35 to 55 in good health and CMV-seronegative. The sample was PBMCs. The V and J genes are TRBV7-7 and TRBJ2-5; 8 positions match TRBD1. The CDR3 DNA reads TGTGCCAGCAGCTTAGCGCGGCAGGGGGCCGGGGAGACCCAGTACTTC. This sequence encodes CASSLARQGAGETQYF.